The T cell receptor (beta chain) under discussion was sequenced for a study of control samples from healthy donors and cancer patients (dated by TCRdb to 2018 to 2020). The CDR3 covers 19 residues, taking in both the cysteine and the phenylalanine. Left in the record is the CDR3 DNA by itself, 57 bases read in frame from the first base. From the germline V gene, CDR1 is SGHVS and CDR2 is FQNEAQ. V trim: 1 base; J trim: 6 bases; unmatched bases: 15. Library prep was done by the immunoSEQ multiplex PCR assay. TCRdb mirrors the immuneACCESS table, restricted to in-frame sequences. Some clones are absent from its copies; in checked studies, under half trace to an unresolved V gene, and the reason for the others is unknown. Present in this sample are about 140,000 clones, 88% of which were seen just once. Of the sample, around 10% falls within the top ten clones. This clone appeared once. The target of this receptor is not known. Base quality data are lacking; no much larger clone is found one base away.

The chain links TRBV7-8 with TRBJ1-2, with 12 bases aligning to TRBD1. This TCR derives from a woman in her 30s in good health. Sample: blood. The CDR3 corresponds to CASSLGTGQGASFTHGYTF. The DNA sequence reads TGTGCCAGCAGCTTAGGGACGGGACAGGGGGCGTCATTTACCCATGGCTACACCTTC.